Presented here are 23 T cell receptor beta chains from one specimen sequenced in a study of lymphopenia after photon versus proton radiotherapy (dated by TCRdb to about 2019). Receptor libraries were prepared by the immunoSEQ multiplex PCR assay. TCRdb retrieved this table from immuneACCESS and kept in-frame rearrangements only. Not all clones are present; in checked studies, unresolved V genes account for under half, and no reason is known for the remainder. Across this sample there are 68,000 or so clones, with approximately 91% seen only once. Jointly, the top ten make up approximately 2.9% of the sample. The sample consisted of peripheral blood, taken from a patient treated with photon-based radiotherapy. These receptors all stem from a woman aged 70-85 years with pancreatic cancer.

V usage is TRBV5-5 and J usage is TRBJ2-5, with TRBD2 matching over 10 bases. From germline, CDR1 is SGHKS and CDR2 YYEKEE (reference sequence). With 3 bases clipped from V and 0 bases from J, the junction kept 8 bases outside the gene matches. The CDR3 is 17 amino acids. The CDR3 reads CASSSFIGTSDQETQYF. For the CDR3, the DNA is TGTGCCAGCAGCTCGTTTATTGGGACTAGCGACCAAGAGACCCAGTACTTC.

The J gene is TRBJ1-1, the V gene TRBV14; 8 nucleotides align to TRBD1. CDR1 is SGHDN, CDR2 FVKESK, per germline. J gave up 4 bases and V 6 bases, and 4 bases lay outside the gene matches. The CDR3 loop spans 13 amino acids. CDR3 sequence reads: CASRLTGGTEAFF. The CDR3 DNA reads TGTGCCAGCAGACTCACAGGGGGCACTGAAGCTTTCTTT.

This chain connects TRBV14 to TRBJ2-5; possibly TRBD2 for D (5 bases). Looked up from germline, CDR1 is SGHDN and CDR2 is FVKESK. This CDR3 spans 15 amino acids. V gave up 4 bases and J gave up 0 bases, with 12 bases separating them. CDR3 nucleotide sequence: TGTGCCAGCAGCCGGGTCGGGGATTACCAAGAGACCCAGTACTTC. Translation: CASSRVGDYQETQYF.

A single count supports this clone. The chain links TRBV7-8 to TRBJ2-7, with 8 nucleotides matching TRBD2. The J segment lost 2 bases and the V segment lost 0 bases, leaving 6 bases of the junction unmatched. Germline V gene sequence: CDR1 SGHVS, CDR2 FQNEAQ. The CDR3 has 16 amino acids. CDR3 region: CASSLALAGGPYEQYF. The CDR3 DNA sequence: TGTGCCAGCAGCTTAGCCCTAGCGGGCGGGCCCTACGAGCAGTACTTC.

The V gene is TRBV5-1, the J gene TRBJ2-2; TRBD2 matches 7 bases. The junction had 9 bases not matched to a gene; V was cut back by 4 bases and J by 0 bases. The CDR3 totals 17 residues. Germline V gene data show CDR1 as SGHRS and CDR2 as YFSETQ. CDR3 sequence (DNA): TGCGCCAGCAGCATGGGGGAGGGCGGGCCGAACACCGGGGAGCTGTTTTTT. This translates into CASSMGEGGPNTGELFF.

The gene calls are TRBV9 and TRBJ1-1; 9 bases map to TRBD1. CDR3 length equals 16 residues. Trimming removed 3 bases from V and 1 base from J; junction bases left unmatched: 7. Looked up from germline, CDR1 is SGDLS and CDR2 is YYNGEE. The CDR3 here is CASSEAQGAANTEAFF. As DNA, the CDR3 is TGTGCCAGCAGCGAGGCACAGGGGGCGGCGAACACTGAAGCTTTCTTT.

The chain links TRBV2 to TRBJ1-2, with D uncertain. The V gene lost 6 bases and the J gene lost 8 bases, with 10 bases spanning the gap. Germline values: CDR1 SNHLY, CDR2 FYNNEI. The CDR3 sequence is 11 residues long. This CDR3 is CASSQADGYTF. The CDR3 DNA is TGTGCCAGCAGCCAAGCGGACGGCTACACCTTC. Supplemented by reference TRBV2 and TRBJ1-2, the full variable domain reads EPEVTQTPSHQVTQMGQEVILRCVPISNHLYFYWYRQILGQKVEFLVSFYNNEISEKSEIFDDQFSVERPDGSNFTLKIRSTKLEDSAMYFCASSQADGYTFGSGTRLTVV.

This chain connects TRBV18 to TRBJ1-5; TRBD1 matches at 7 bases. V shed 3 bases and J 4 bases; nucleotides not matched to a gene: 3. The CDR3 covers 14 residues. Germline V gene lookup returns CDR1 KGHSH and CDR2 LQKENI. The DNA for the CDR3 is TGTGCCAGCTCACCGACAGGGAATAATCAGCCCCAGCATTTT. Its protein product is CASSPTGNNQPQHF. Together with reference TRBV18 and TRBJ1-5, the CDR3 gives the full variable domain: NAGVMQNPRHLVRRRGQEARLRCSPMKGHSHVYWYRQLPEEGLKFMVYLQKENIIDESGMPKERFSAEFPKEGPSILRIQQVVRGDSAAYFCASSPTGNNQPQHFGDGTRLSIL.

This sequence joins TRBV5-1 and TRBJ2-7; 11 bases match TRBD2. V shed 0 bases, J shed 0 bases, and the junction held 2 bases outside the gene matches. The germline V gene has CDR1 SGHRS and CDR2 YFSETQ. The CDR3 is 16 amino acids. The DNA of the CDR3 is TGCGCCAGCAGCTTGGATAGCGGGAGGGCCTCCTACGAGCAGTACTTC. Residues: CASSLDSGRASYEQYF.

This chain links TRBV5-5 with TRBJ1-4; D not resolved. CDR3 length equals 12 residues. Per germline, CDR1 SGHKS and CDR2 YYEKEE (reference sequence). Trimming took 2 bases from V and 8 from J, leaving 7 bases between them. CDR3 protein: CASSFGEEKLFF. The CDR3 nucleotides read TGTGCCAGCAGCTTCGGGGAAGAAAAACTGTTTTTT.

The chain uses TRBV10-3 and TRBJ2-1; 10 bases fit TRBD2. Germline V CDR1 and CDR2: ENHRY, SYGVKD. The CDR3 is 16 amino acids. With 4 bases clipped from V and 4 bases from J, the junction kept 7 bases outside the gene matches. Here the CDR3 DNA reads TGTGCCATCAGTGGGGGCGCTAGCGGGAGTTACAATGAGCAGTTCTTC. Amino acid sequence: CAISGGASGSYNEQFF.

The rearrangement uses TRBV7-6 and TRBJ2-1, with 9 bases matching TRBD2. Unmatched junction bases numbered 9, after V lost 5 bases and J lost 1 base. This CDR3 has 17 amino acids. Looked up from germline, CDR1 is SGHVS and CDR2 is FNYEAQ. The CDR3 here is CASSPRVAGESYNEQFF. The CDR3 bases are TGTGCCAGCAGCCCCCGGGTAGCGGGAGAGTCCTACAATGAGCAGTTCTTC.

The CDR3 protein is CASSSTSTGDREQYF. CDR3 nucleotide sequence: TGTGCCAGCAGTTCTACCTCGACAGGTGATCGCGAGCAGTACTTC. This rearrangement joins TRBV6-1 to TRBJ2-7, with a possible D match to TRBD1 (6 bases). The CDR3 totals 15 residues. Germline assignment: CDR1 MNHNS and CDR2 SASEGT. The V end was cut by 5 bases, the J end by 6 bases, with 20 bases between.

This chain uses TRBV14 with TRBJ1-2; no firm D call. V lost 1 base to trimming and J lost 2 bases, with 11 bases between them. CDR3 length: 15 amino acids. Germline CDR1 is SGHDN and CDR2 is FVKESK. Written as DNA, the CDR3 is TGTGCCAGCAGCCAAGGGACCTGGACCAACTATGGCTACACCTTC. Translation: CASSQGTWTNYGYTF.

The rearrangement uses TRBV11-3 and TRBJ2-3; D not resolved. This CDR3 has 15 residues. V was pared by 4 bases and J by 2 bases, with 13 bases between. Germline loops: CDR1 SGHNT, CDR2 YENEEA. This CDR3 reads CASSSGGLPTDTQYF. In DNA, the CDR3 is TGTGCCAGCAGCTCCGGTGGGTTACCCACAGATACGCAGTATTTT.

The V call is TRBV6-5, the J call TRBJ1-6; D is uncertain. Germline loops: CDR1 MNHEY, CDR2 SVGAGI. V lost 6 bases, J lost 12 bases, and 15 bases lay in between. This CDR3 spans 13 amino acids. CDR3 in amino acids: CASSLSGELPLHF. The CDR3 nucleotides read TGTGCCAGCAGCCTGTCCGGGGAACTACCCCTCCACTTT.

This clone was seen more than once but under ten times. This rearrangement joins TRBV6-5 to TRBJ1-1; no definite D call. The CDR3 runs 11 residues. The V end lost 9 bases, the J end lost 1 base, and 6 bases lay between the germline ends. Per germline, CDR1 MNHEY and CDR2 SVGAGI. Here the CDR3 DNA reads TGTGCCAGTTGGGAGAACACTGAAGCTTTCTTT. Amino acid sequence: CASWENTEAFF.

The J gene is TRBJ2-7, the V gene TRBV25-1; unclear D gene. The CDR3 is 13 residues long. From germline, CDR1 is MGHDK and CDR2 SYGVNS. Trimming removed 5 bases from V and 2 bases from J, with 10 bases in between. The chain's CDR3 is CASSRQRPYEQYF. Here the CDR3 DNA reads TGTGCCAGCAGTCGGCAGAGGCCCTACGAGCAGTACTTC.

This chain connects TRBV29-1 to TRBJ2-3; 7 positions agree with TRBD2. The CDR3 is 15 amino acids. Losses at the gene ends were 4 bases for V and 1 base for J; bases not matched to a gene: 8. The germline V gene has CDR1 SQVTM and CDR2 ANQGSEA. The CDR3 is CSVGPPSGRTDTQYF. As DNA, the CDR3 is TGCAGCGTTGGTCCGCCTAGCGGCCGCACAGATACGCAGTATTTT.

The V and J genes are TRBV10-3 and TRBJ2-1; 9 nucleotides match TRBD1. The V and J ends lost 6 bases and 7 bases, in that order; junction bases with no gene match: 1. This CDR3 spans 12 amino acids. The V gene's germline CDR1 is ENHRY and CDR2 SYGVKD. CDR3 coding DNA: TGTGCCATCAGCGACAGGGGGAATGAGCAGTTCTTC. It yields the protein CAISDRGNEQFF.

The genes are TRBV5-5 and TRBJ2-7; 12 bases align to TRBD1. The CDR3 runs to 13 residues. The germline V gene encodes CDR1 SGHKS and CDR2 YYEKEE (reference sequence). The V gene end was trimmed by 4 bases and the J gene end by 11 bases; junction bases not matched to a gene: 7. The CDR3 DNA follows: TGTGCCAGCAGCCTGGGACAGGGGGCGCGGGAGTACTTC. Translated, it gives CASSLGQGAREYF.

The gene calls are TRBV6-6 and TRBJ2-3, with TRBD2 identical over 9 bases. V shed 7 bases, J shed 4 bases, and the junction held 6 bases outside the gene matches. Germline-derived CDR1 and CDR2 are MNHNY and SVGAGI (reference sequence). This CDR3 has 14 residues. The CDR3 protein is CASKREASSDTQYF. The DNA of the CDR3 is TGTGCCAGCAAGCGGGAGGCCAGTTCAGATACGCAGTATTTT.

The J gene is TRBJ2-5, the V gene TRBV7-9; no firm D call. Germline V CDR1 and CDR2: SEHNR, FQNEAQ (reference sequence). V shed 5 bases and J shed 5 bases, with 21 bases lying between them. The CDR3 totals 16 residues. CDR3 DNA sequence: TGTGCCAGCAGCCATTCCGAAACGGTTAGGTTTGAGACCCAGTACTTC. This sequence encodes CASSHSETVRFETQYF.